This TCR beta chain was recovered during a study of blood T cell repertoires in COVID-19. Overall study context: The origin of the acute and convalescent COVID-19 samples was the United States, Italy and Spain. T cells, B-cell-depleted T cells, or PBMCs provided the cDNA or gDNA that served as material.

As originally analysed: Reference gene primer amplification gave estimated nucleated cell counts. TCRdb's table, derived via immunoSEQ multiplex PCR, lists solely in-frame clones and lacks some. That table is the source of V, J and clone size, and D and trimming were worked out from the DNA. The profile shows approximately 130,000 clones, around 78% of them singletons. This clone has only one observation. The CDR3 contains 14 residues. V lost 5 bases and J 2 bases, leaving 11 bases between the germline ends. Germline V gene lookup returns CDR1 SGHVS and CDR2 FQNEAQ. The sample was peripheral blood. The TCR sequence derives from a human donor in a cohort sampled during active COVID-19. This chain uses TRBV7-8 with TRBJ2-3; D unresolved. DNA of the CDR3: TGTGCCAGCAGCCGCGCAGGCAACACAGATACGCAGTATTTT. Translating gives CASSRAGNTDTQYF.